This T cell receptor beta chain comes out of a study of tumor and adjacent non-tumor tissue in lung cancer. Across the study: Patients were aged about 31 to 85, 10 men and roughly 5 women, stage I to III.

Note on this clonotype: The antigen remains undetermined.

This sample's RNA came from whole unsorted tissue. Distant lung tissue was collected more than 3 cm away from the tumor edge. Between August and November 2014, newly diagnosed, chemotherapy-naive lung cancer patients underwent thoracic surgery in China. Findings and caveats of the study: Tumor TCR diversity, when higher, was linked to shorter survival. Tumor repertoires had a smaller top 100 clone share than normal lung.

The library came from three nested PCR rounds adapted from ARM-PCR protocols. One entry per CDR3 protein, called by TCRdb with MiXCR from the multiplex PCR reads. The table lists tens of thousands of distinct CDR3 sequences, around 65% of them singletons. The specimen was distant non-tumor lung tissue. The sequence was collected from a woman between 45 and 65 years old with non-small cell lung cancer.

The CDR3 DNA follows: TGTGCCAGCAGCTTAACACTAGGTTTAGGTGAACAGTACTTC. Residues: CASSLTLGLGEQYF. The genes are TRBV11-2 and TRBJ2-7; maybe TRBD2 (5 bases). This CDR3 has 14 residues. Germline CDR1 SGHAT, CDR2 FQNNGV. V was trimmed by 2 bases and J by 10 bases, leaving 18 bases between them.